One and the same sample provided the 25 T cell receptor beta chains below, sequenced in a study of CD8 T cells in ankylosing spondylitis. Via MiXCR, TCRdb re-called the 5' RACE reads, giving one row per CDR3 protein. The data show about 400,000 distinct CDR3 sequences, 20% seen once. Sequencing was carried out using blood, either unsorted or a sorted T cell fraction (not recorded which). The receptor source for this set is a male donor with ankylosing spondylitis or in good health (not recorded which).

This rearrangement joins TRBV2 to TRBJ2-5, with D tentatively TRBD1 or TRBD2 (5 bases each). CDR3 length: 13 residues. V was clipped by 6 bases and J by 7 bases, with 15 bases between them. Germline V CDR1 and CDR2: SNHLY, FYNNEI. CDR3 nucleotide sequence: TGTGCCAGCAGCGGGACCCCCGGTGGGACCCAGTACTTC. Protein: CASSGTPGGTQYF.

The gene calls are TRBV11-2 and TRBJ2-6, with D perhaps assigned TRBD1 or TRBD2 (5 bases each). The CDR3 sequence is 17 residues long. Germline V CDR1 and CDR2: SGHAT, FQNNGV. The V gene lost 5 bases and the J gene lost 2 bases, with 16 bases spanning the gap. As DNA, the CDR3 is TGTGCCAGCAGCCCGCGGGTAGGGGAAGCTGGGGCCAACGTCCTGACTTTC. Its translation is CASSPRVGEAGANVLTF. Full variable domain (remainder filled in from reference TRBV11-2 and TRBJ2-6): EAGVAQSPRYKIIEKRQSVAFWCNPISGHATLYWYQQILGQGPKLLIQFQNNGVVDDSQLPKDRFSAERLKGVDSTLKIQPAKLEDSAVYLCASSPRVGEAGANVLTFGAGSRLTVL.

This clonotype was seen only a few times. CDR3 nucleotides: TGTGCCAGCAGTGATGTCGGGGGGGACACAGATACGCAGTATTTT. It translates to CASSDVGGDTDTQYF. The chain couples TRBV12-3 or TRBV12-4 to TRBJ2-3; TRBD2 agrees at 8 bases. This CDR3 is built from 15 residues. The trim removed 5 bases at V and 2 bases at J, leaving 6 bases unmatched.

This clonotype was counted at least ten times. The chain has TRBV4-1 and TRBJ1-4; D might be TRBD1 (6 bases). CDR3 length equals 15 residues. The germline V gene has CDR1 MGHRA and CDR2 YSYEKL. V lost 0 bases, J lost 3 bases, and 8 bases lay in between. Here the CDR3 DNA reads TGCGCCAGCAGCCAAGAACAGGGATCTAATGAAAAACTGTTTTTT. Translated, it gives CASSQEQGSNEKLFF.

This clonotype appeared a few times. This chain links TRBV6-5 with TRBJ1-1, with TRBD1 matching over 7 bases. The CDR3 spans 15 residues. The V and J ends lost 4 bases and 6 bases, in that order; junction bases with no gene match: 11. Germline-derived CDR1 and CDR2 are MNHEY and SVGAGI. The CDR3 DNA reads TGTGCCAGCAGTTTCGGACAGGCGAGGGGGGCTGAAGCTTTCTTT. This codes for CASSFGQARGAEAFF.

V usage is TRBV6-4 and J usage is TRBJ2-1; the D gene is possibly TRBD1 (7 bases). V lost 0 bases and J 10 bases, leaving 25 bases between the germline ends. CDR1 and CDR2 from the germline V gene are MRHNA and SNTAGT. The CDR3 sequence is 18 residues long. CDR3 amino acids: CASSDSIAEAGGPSEQFF. CDR3 nucleotides: TGTGCCAGCAGTGACTCGATAGCGGAGGCAGGGGGTCCATCCGAGCAGTTCTTC.

This clonotype has more than one count but fewer than ten. The V gene is TRBV7-9, the J gene TRBJ2-7; no clear D gene. Trimming left V 1 base short and J 5 bases short, with 6 bases between. Germline lookup yields CDR1 SEHNR and CDR2 FQNEAQ (reference sequence). This CDR3 is 12 amino acids long. This CDR3 reads CASSLVGDEQYF. The CDR3 coding sequence is TGTGCCAGCAGCTTAGTGGGCGACGAGCAGTACTTC.

This clonotype has more than one count but fewer than ten. The genes are TRBV5-5 and TRBJ2-3; maybe TRBD1 (5 bases). Germline V CDR1 and CDR2: SGHKS, YYEKEE (reference sequence). Trimming shortened V by 4 bases and J by 2 bases, and 14 bases separated the two germline ends. The CDR3 has 15 residues. The CDR3: CASSQRQITTDTQYF. CDR3 coding DNA: TGTGCCAGCAGCCAGAGACAGATAACCACAGATACGCAGTATTTT.

Worth noting for this clonotype: The junction differs from germline at one of its ends, possibly a read error. The rearrangement links TRBV6-6 to TRBJ2-7; D unresolved. Germline CDR1 and CDR2: MNHNY and SVGAGI (reference sequence). The CDR3 contains 9 residues. The CDR3 here is CELGYEQYF. In DNA, the CDR3 is TGCGAACTCGGCTACGAGCAGTACTTC.

This clonotype was counted a few times. The chain carries TRBV7-2 and TRBJ2-1, with D maybe TRBD1 (6 bases). The CDR3 is 15 residues long. V was cut by 2 bases and J by 0 bases, with 8 bases left in between. CDR1 and CDR2 (germline): SGHTA, FQGNSA. The CDR3: CASSLRDNSYNEQFF. In nucleotides, the CDR3 is TGTGCCAGCAGCTTACGGGACAACTCCTACAATGAGCAGTTCTTC. The complete variable domain, with remaining parts taken from reference TRBV7-2 and TRBJ2-1, reads GAGVSQSPSNKVTEKGKDVELRCDPISGHTALYWYRQSLGQGLEFLIYFQGNSAPDKSGLPSDRFSAERTGGSVSTLTIQRTQQEDSAVYLCASSLRDNSYNEQFFGPGTRLTVL.

The chain is built from TRBV29-1 and TRBJ2-7, with no clear D. This CDR3 is built from 13 residues. The ends were cut back, 4 bases at V and 0 bases at J, with 10 bases in the middle. Germline V gene sequence: CDR1 SQVTM, CDR2 ANQGSEA. CDR3 in DNA: TGCAGCGTTGGAGGATCTTACTCCTACGAGCAGTACTTC. This gives the protein CSVGGSYSYEQYF.

This clonotype showed up just a few times. This sequence joins TRBV7-9 and TRBJ2-5, with TRBD1 as a possible D gene (6 bases). V was cut by 3 bases and J by 5 bases, with 13 bases left in between. Germline V gene data show CDR1 as SEHNR and CDR2 as FQNEAQ (reference sequence). CDR3 length: 14 residues. The CDR3 loop reads CASSLTGGVETQYF. DNA for the CDR3: TGTGCCAGCAGCTTGACAGGAGGTGTGGAGACCCAGTACTTC.

This clonotype appeared a few times. The chain recombines TRBV29-1 with TRBJ2-3; tentatively, D is TRBD2 (7 bases). The CDR3 covers 14 residues. CDR1 is SQVTM, CDR2 ANQGSEA, per germline. V lost 6 bases and J 0 bases, leaving 13 bases between the germline ends. The CDR3 loop reads CSVMEGGSTDTQYF. The CDR3 nucleotides read TGCAGCGTGATGGAGGGGGGGAGCACAGATACGCAGTATTTT.

This clonotype was detected a few times. The V and J genes are TRBV10-2 and TRBJ1-1; D perhaps matches TRBD1 (5 bases). V was trimmed by 8 bases and J by 7 bases, leaving 11 bases between them. The CDR3 has 11 amino acids. Germline V gives CDR1 WSHSY, CDR2 SAAADI. The CDR3 DNA is TGCGCCAGCCTGGGAGGGGTTGAAGCTTTCTTT. It translates to CASLGGVEAFF.

This clonotype has only a few counts. The chain links TRBV10-3 to TRBJ2-1; D unresolved. The length of the CDR3 is 13 residues. V was trimmed by 2 bases and J by 5 bases, leaving 7 bases between them. Germline V lookup: CDR1 ENHRY, CDR2 SYGVKD. CDR3 residues: CAISEELHNEQFF. The CDR3 bases are TGTGCCATCAGTGAGGAGCTCCACAATGAGCAGTTCTTC.

The gene calls are TRBV11-2 and TRBJ2-3, with D hard to call. Trimming left V 4 bases short and J 11 bases short, with 13 bases between. The CDR3 consists of 12 residues. From germline, CDR1 is SGHAT and CDR2 FQNNGV. CDR3 DNA: TGTGCCAGCAGCTCCCCCTGGGCACAGCAGTATTTT. This gives the protein CASSSPWAQQYF. Full variable domain (outside the CDR3, taken from reference TRBV11-2 and TRBJ2-3): EAGVAQSPRYKIIEKRQSVAFWCNPISGHATLYWYQQILGQGPKLLIQFQNNGVVDDSQLPKDRFSAERLKGVDSTLKIQPAKLEDSAVYLCASSSPWAQQYFGPGTRLTVL.

This clonotype appeared a few times. The CDR3 spells CASSPATAYEQYF. The CDR3 bases are TGTGCCAGCTCACCGGCCACAGCCTACGAGCAGTACTTC. The chain carries TRBV18 and TRBJ2-7; D gene uncertain. CDR3 size: 13 residues. Germline V lookup: CDR1 KGHSH, CDR2 LQKENI. Trimming shortened V by 3 bases and J by 2 bases, and 8 bases separated the two germline ends.

V usage is TRBV6-5 and J usage is TRBJ2-5, with 7 nucleotides matching TRBD1. This CDR3 has 17 residues. CDR1 and CDR2 (germline): MNHEY, SVGAGI. Losses at the gene ends were 2 bases for V and 2 bases for J; bases not matched to a gene: 11. In DNA, the CDR3 is TGTGCCAGCAGTTACGGGGACAGTGGGTTAGGGCAAGAGACCCAGTACTTC. Translated: CASSYGDSGLGQETQYF.

The CDR3 is CRGLAPGPPEETQYF. CDR3 DNA: TGCAGGGGCCTCGCACCGGGCCCGCCTGAGGAGACCCAGTACTTC. The chain uses TRBV20-1 and TRBJ2-5; D call uncertain. CDR1 is DFQATT and CDR2 is SNEGSKA in the germline V gene (reference sequence). CDR3 size: 15 residues.

This chain links TRBV5-5 with TRBJ2-2; tentatively, D is TRBD1 (6 bases). Germline V lookup: CDR1 SGHKS, CDR2 YYEKEE (reference sequence). The CDR3 loop spans 15 amino acids. V gave up 2 bases and J gave up 4 bases, with 12 bases separating them. The DNA for the CDR3 is TGTGCCAGCAGCTTTTCCGGACAGCTCACCGGGGAGCTGTTTTTT. Translated, it gives CASSFSGQLTGELFF.

This clonotype was recorded a few times. CDR3 in amino acids: CASSLGGIYGYTF. CDR3 coding DNA: TGTGCCAGCAGCTTAGGAGGGATCTATGGCTACACCTTC. The chain has TRBV7-9 and TRBJ1-2; no firm D call. CDR3 length equals 13 residues. With 1 base removed from V and 4 bases from J, the gap between germline ends came to 7 bases. Germline CDR1 SEHNR, CDR2 FQNEAQ (reference sequence).

This clonotype was counted only a few times. The genes are TRBV7-9 and TRBJ2-7; D tentatively reads TRBD1 or TRBD2 (5 bases each). The CDR3 length is 11 residues. The V and J ends lost 5 bases and 10 bases respectively, with 12 bases between them. Germline loops: CDR1 SEHNR, CDR2 FQNEAQ (reference sequence). The chain's CDR3 is CASSPLGVQYF. The CDR3 DNA reads as TGTGCCAGCAGCCCCCTGGGGGTCCAGTACTTC.

The chain has TRBV29-1 and TRBJ1-4; D remains ambiguous. V lost 6 bases, J lost 0 bases, and 8 bases lay in between. CDR1 is SQVTM and CDR2 is ANQGSEA in the germline V gene. The CDR3 covers 13 residues. The CDR3 spells CSVRSATNEKLFF. The CDR3 DNA follows: TGCAGCGTCCGGTCCGCAACTAATGAAAAACTGTTTTTT. Full variable domain (missing parts from reference TRBV29-1 and TRBJ1-4): SAVISQKPSRDICQRGTSLTIQCQVDSQVTMMFWYRQQPGQSLTLIATANQGSEATYESGFVIDKFPISRPNLTFSTLTVSNMSPEDSSIYLCSVRSATNEKLFFGSGTQLSVL.

The CDR3 protein is CASSSGTSDYEQYF. DNA for the CDR3: TGCGCCAGCAGTTCCGGGACTAGCGACTACGAGCAGTACTTC. V gene TRBV10-2 combines with J gene TRBJ2-7; TRBD2 agrees at 10 bases. The CDR3 has 14 residues. With V trimmed by 5 bases and J by 3 bases, 4 bases remained unmatched. Germline V CDR1 and CDR2: WSHSY, SAAADI.

Only a few counts were recorded for this clonotype. The rearrangement links TRBV29-1 to TRBJ2-7, with a weak D call TRBD1 (6 bases). Germline loops: CDR1 SQVTM, CDR2 ANQGSEA. Trimming removed 7 bases at V and 3 bases at J, with 13 bases between. The CDR3 contains 12 residues. CDR3 sequence reads: CSATGQGYEQYF. DNA of the CDR3: TGCAGCGCCACGGGACAAGGCTACGAGCAGTACTTC.